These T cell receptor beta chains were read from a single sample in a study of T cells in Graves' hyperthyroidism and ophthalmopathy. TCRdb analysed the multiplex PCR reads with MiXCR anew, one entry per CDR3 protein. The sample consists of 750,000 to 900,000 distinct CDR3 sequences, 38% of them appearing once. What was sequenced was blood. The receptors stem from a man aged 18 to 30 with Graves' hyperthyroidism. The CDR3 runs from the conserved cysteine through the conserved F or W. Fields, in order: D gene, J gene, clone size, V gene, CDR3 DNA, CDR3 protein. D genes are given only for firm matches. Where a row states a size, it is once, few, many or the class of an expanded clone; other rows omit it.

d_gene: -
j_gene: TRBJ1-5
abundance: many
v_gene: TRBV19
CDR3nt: TGTGCCAGTATGCCCGAATACCGGTGGGGCAATCAGCCCCAGCATTTT
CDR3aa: CASMPEYRWGNQPQHF

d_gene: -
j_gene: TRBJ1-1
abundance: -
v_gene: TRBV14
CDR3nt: TGTGCCAGCAGCCCCCTGGGCCCGGGGGGCAGGGGTGAAGCTTTCTTT
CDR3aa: CASSPLGPGGRGEAFF

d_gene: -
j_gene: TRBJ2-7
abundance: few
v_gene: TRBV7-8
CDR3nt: TGTGCCAGCAGCCCGTCCCAGGGACCCTACGAGCAGTACTTC
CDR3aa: CASSPSQGPYEQYF

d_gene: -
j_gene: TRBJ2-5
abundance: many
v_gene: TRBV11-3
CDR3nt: TGTGCCAGCAGCCCTACGGGTAGTGGAGAGACCCAGTACTTC
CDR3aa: CASSPTGSGETQYF

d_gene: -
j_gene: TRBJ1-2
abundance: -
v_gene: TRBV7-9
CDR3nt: TGTGCCAGCAGCTTTACTTGGCAGAACCCAAACTATGGCTACACCTTC
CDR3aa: CASSFTWQNPNYGYTF

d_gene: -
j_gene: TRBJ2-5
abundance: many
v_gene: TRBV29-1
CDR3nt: TGCAGCGTTGGGGGGCGGCCAGAGACCCAGTACTTC
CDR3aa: CSVGGRPETQYF

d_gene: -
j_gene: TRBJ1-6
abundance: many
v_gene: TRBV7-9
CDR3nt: TGTGCCAGCAGCTCGGACAGCTATAATTCACCCCTCCACTTT
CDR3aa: CASSSDSYNSPLHF

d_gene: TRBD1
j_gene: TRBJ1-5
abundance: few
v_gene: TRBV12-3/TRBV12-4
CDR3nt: TGTGCCAGCATCGCAGGGGGCCTTCAGCCCCAGCATTTT
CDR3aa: CASIAGGLQPQHF

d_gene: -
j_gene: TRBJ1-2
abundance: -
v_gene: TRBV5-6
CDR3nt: TGTGCCAGCAGCTTGATGGGAGAGATGGGCTACACCTTC
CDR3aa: CASSLMGEMGYTF

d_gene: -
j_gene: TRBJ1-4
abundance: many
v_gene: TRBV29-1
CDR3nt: TGCAGCGTTGAGGACGGCAGGGTTGATGGAAAACTGTTTTTT
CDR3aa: CSVEDGRVDGKLFF

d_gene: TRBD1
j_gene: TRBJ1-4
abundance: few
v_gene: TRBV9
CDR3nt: TGTGCCAGCAGCCTCCGGGACAGTCGACTGTTTTTT
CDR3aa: CASSLRDSRLFF

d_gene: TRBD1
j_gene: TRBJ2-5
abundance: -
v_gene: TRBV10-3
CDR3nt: TGTGCCACCGGGACAGGGGGCGGAGAGACCCAGTACTTC
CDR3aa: CATGTGGGETQYF

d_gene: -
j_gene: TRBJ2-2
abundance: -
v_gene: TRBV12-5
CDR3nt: TGTGCTAGTGGTTTTTTACTACAGGGAAACACCGGGGAGCTGTTTTTT
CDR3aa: CASGFLLQGNTGELFF

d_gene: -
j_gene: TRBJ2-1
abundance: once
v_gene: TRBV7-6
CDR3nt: TGTGCCAGCAGCTCTCTCGACGGTTACTACAATGAGCAGTTCTTC
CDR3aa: CASSSLDGYYNEQFF

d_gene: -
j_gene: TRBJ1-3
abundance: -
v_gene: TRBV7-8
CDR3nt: TGTGCCAGCAGCTTAAGCAGAAACACCATATATTTT
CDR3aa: CASSLSRNTIYF

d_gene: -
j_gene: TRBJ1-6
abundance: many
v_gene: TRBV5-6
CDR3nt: TGTGCCAGCAGCTCTCTGGGGGGTAATTCACCCCTCCACTTT
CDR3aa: CASSSLGGNSPLHF

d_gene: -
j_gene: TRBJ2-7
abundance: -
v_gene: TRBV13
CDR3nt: TGTGCCAGCAGCTATACGGGAGTTCGCGAGCAGTACTTC
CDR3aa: CASSYTGVREQYF

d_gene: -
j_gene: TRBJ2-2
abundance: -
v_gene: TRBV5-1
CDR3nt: TGCGCCAGCACCCTCTCGGAAGCTGGCGGGGAGCTGTTTTTT
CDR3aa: CASTLSEAGGELFF

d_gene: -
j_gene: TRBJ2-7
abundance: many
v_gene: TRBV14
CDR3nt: TGTGCCAGCAGTCACCTCTCCTACGAGCAGTACTTC
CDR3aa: CASSHLSYEQYF

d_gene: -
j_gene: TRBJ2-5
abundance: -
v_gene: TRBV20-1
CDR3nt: TGCAGTGCTAGGAGGGGGGCGGGGGAGACCCAGTACTTC
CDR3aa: CSARRGAGETQYF